The 28 T cell receptor beta chains presented below share a single source sample, sequenced in a study of Ad26.COV2.S vaccination and SARS-CoV-2 variants (dated by TCRdb to the early 2020s). The treatment or condition label of this sample denotes: about 20 received Ad26.COV2.S at low or high dose, single or two shots; roughly 5 received placebo; per-sample allocation not given. Repertoires of vaccine and placebo recipients were sequenced from samples taken on day 63 after the first injection. Receptors were amplified or captured by the immunoSEQ multiplex PCR assay. TCRdb retrieved this table from immuneACCESS and kept in-frame rearrangements only. Not all clones are present; in checked studies, unresolved V genes account for under half, and no reason is known for the remainder. This sample gives 200,000 to 300,000 clones in total; roughly 90% of them show up just once. The ten top clones hold about 10% of the sample.

The sample in question was peripheral blood, obtained in a trial of Ad26.COV2.S vaccine versus placebo. Every receptor here comes from a person between 18 and 59 years old who received the Ad26.COV2.S COVID-19 vaccine or a placebo.

The rearrangement links TRBV28 to TRBJ2-7, with TRBD2 matching 8 bases. Germline loops: CDR1 MDHEN, CDR2 SYDVKM. The CDR3 contains 16 residues. The J segment lost 3 bases and the V segment lost 6 bases, leaving 13 bases of the junction unmatched. CDR3 sequence: CASSLGGAGALYEQYF. The CDR3 DNA reads TGTGCCAGCAGCCTCGGGGGAGCGGGGGCCCTCTACGAGCAGTACTTC.

The rearrangement joins TRBV9 to TRBJ2-2; D call uncertain. This CDR3 is built from 14 residues. V lost 6 bases and J lost 0, with 9 bases in between. Germline loops: CDR1 SGDLS, CDR2 YYNGEE. DNA for the CDR3: TGTGCCAGCACCGGACGGACGAACACCGGGGAGCTGTTTTTT. Protein sequence: CASTGRTNTGELFF.

This chain uses TRBV7-2 with TRBJ1-1; a weak D match, TRBD1 (6 bases). V was pared by 2 bases and J by 5 bases, with 15 bases between. CDR3 length equals 15 residues. The germline V gene has CDR1 SGHTA and CDR2 FQGNSA. This CDR3 is CASSLLTGLGTEAFF. In DNA form, the CDR3 reads TGTGCCAGCAGCTTACTAACAGGGCTGGGGACTGAAGCTTTCTTT.

The rearrangement joins TRBV24-1 to TRBJ2-1, with 11 bases aligning to TRBD2. The CDR3 contains 16 residues. Germline CDR1 reads KGHDR; CDR2 reads SFDVKD. V shed 7 bases, J shed 4 bases, and the junction held 8 bases outside the gene matches. The CDR3 sequence: CATSPSGRSGYNEQFF. DNA of the CDR3: TGTGCCACCAGCCCTAGCGGGAGGTCGGGTTACAATGAGCAGTTCTTC.

The chain links TRBV24-1 to TRBJ2-1, with TRBD2 identical over 7 bases. Germline trimming cut 3 bases from V and 2 bases from J; bases unmatched to any gene: 3. Germline CDR1 reads KGHDR; CDR2 reads SFDVKD. CDR3 length equals 15 residues. This CDR3 is CATSDAGVTYNEQFF. For the CDR3, the DNA is TGTGCCACCAGTGATGCGGGAGTAACCTACAATGAGCAGTTCTTC.

This rearrangement joins TRBV28 to TRBJ1-1, with a tentative D call TRBD1 (5 bases). The CDR3 spans 13 residues. V was pared by 3 bases and J by 1 base, with 6 bases between. Germline values: CDR1 MDHEN, CDR2 SYDVKM. CDR3 coding DNA: TGTGCCAGCAGTTTTGGGGGGAACACTGAAGCTTTCTTT. It codes for CASSFGGNTEAFF.

The genes are TRBV19 and TRBJ1-3, with 9 bases matching TRBD1. The V and J ends lost 6 bases and 2 bases, in that order; junction bases with no gene match: 14. Germline values: CDR1 LNHDA, CDR2 SQIVND (reference sequence). The CDR3 consists of 18 residues. CDR3 in DNA: TGTGCCAGTAGCCCTCTCCGATGGACAGGGGAAGCTGGAAACACCATATATTTT. This gives the protein CASSPLRWTGEAGNTIYF.

V is TRBV28 and J is TRBJ2-5; 7 nucleotides line up with TRBD2. Germline V gives CDR1 MDHEN, CDR2 SYDVKM. This CDR3 contains 15 residues. V lost 3 bases to trimming and J lost 7 bases; unmatched junction nucleotides: 11. This chain's CDR3 is CASSLERDPLTTQYF. The CDR3 DNA sequence: TGTGCCAGCAGTTTGGAGCGGGACCCCTTGACGACCCAGTACTTC.

This clone was detected many times. The chain combines TRBV5-5 with TRBJ2-3; no definite D call. V dropped 4 bases and J dropped 2 bases, with 14 bases sitting between them. Germline V gene lookup returns CDR1 SGHKS and CDR2 YYEKEE (reference sequence). The CDR3 covers 15 residues. CDR3 region: CASSPHPGITDTQYF. DNA for the CDR3: TGTGCCAGCAGCCCCCACCCGGGCATCACAGATACGCAGTATTTT.

The rearrangement joins TRBV5-1 to TRBJ2-1, with a possible D match to TRBD1 (6 bases). V lost 4 bases and J lost 5, with 13 bases in between. The V gene's germline CDR1 is SGHRS and CDR2 YFSETQ. The CDR3 is made up of 14 amino acids. CDR3 in DNA: TGCGCCAGCAGCCCCAGGGGAGTTAACAATGAGCAGTTCTTC. Translated: CASSPRGVNNEQFF.

The chain recombines TRBV12-3 or TRBV12-4 with TRBJ1-2; no reliable D call. Trimming took 5 bases from V and 4 from J, leaving 8 bases between them. The CDR3 is 12 residues long. The CDR3 sequence is CASSRGPYGYTF. In DNA, the CDR3 is TGTGCCAGCAGTCGCGGGCCCTATGGCTACACCTTC.

The V gene is TRBV6-5, the J gene TRBJ2-7; unclear D gene. The CDR3 covers 13 residues. Trimming stripped 2 bases from V and 0 bases from J, with 5 bases between. CDR1 is MNHEY, CDR2 SVGAGI, per germline. This CDR3 reads CASSYRDSYEQYF. The CDR3, as DNA: TGTGCCAGCAGTTACCGTGACTCCTACGAGCAGTACTTC.

The chain joins TRBV2 to TRBJ2-1, with D uncertain. The germline gives CDR1 SNHLY, CDR2 FYNNEI. This CDR3 has 15 residues. Trimming stripped 7 bases from V and 7 bases from J, with 20 bases between. The CDR3 nucleotides are TGTGCCAGCACCGAACTCGGCTCCTCTAAGAATGAGCAGTTCTTC. It specifies CASTELGSSKNEQFF.

The V gene is TRBV28, the J gene TRBJ1-6; D uncertain. From germline, CDR1 is MDHEN and CDR2 SYDVKM. V lost 6 bases and J lost 7, with 16 bases in between. This CDR3 region has 15 residues. CDR3 bases: TGTGCCAGCAGCCTAACTATGGCTGGCAATTCACCCCTCCACTTT. It is translated as CASSLTMAGNSPLHF. The full variable domain, rest sourced from reference TRBV28 and TRBJ1-6, is DVKVTQSSRYLVKRTGEKVFLECVQDMDHENMFWYRQDPGLGLRLIYFSYDVKMKEKGDIPEGYSVSREKKERFSLILESASTNQTSMYLCASSLTMAGNSPLHFGNGTRLTVT.

This chain uses TRBV30 with TRBJ2-7; 7 bases map to TRBD1. The CDR3 has 13 amino acids. V lost 5 bases to trimming and J lost 2 bases; unmatched junction nucleotides: 6. Germline assignment: CDR1 GTSNPN and CDR2 SVGIG (reference sequence). The DNA for the CDR3 is TGTGCCTGGGGACAGGTGATCCCCTACGAGCAGTACTTC. It is translated as CAWGQVIPYEQYF.

This clone was seen once. This chain connects TRBV6-2 or TRBV6-3 to TRBJ2-3; D is uncertain. CDR3 length: 14 residues. V lost 3 bases and J lost 1, with 8 bases in between. Germline loops: CDR1 MNHEY, CDR2 SVGEGT. CDR3 protein: CASSYWRRTDTQYF. Here the CDR3 DNA reads TGTGCCAGCAGTTATTGGCGACGCACAGATACGCAGTATTTT.

The gene calls are TRBV6-5 and TRBJ1-2, with 9 bases aligning to TRBD1. V gave up 7 bases and J gave up 4 bases; unmatched junction bases: 10. Germline CDR1 is MNHEY and CDR2 is SVGAGI. This CDR3 is 15 amino acids long. The CDR3 DNA reads as TGTGCCAGCACCCCAACCGGACAGGGGCTCTATGGCTACACCTTC. It yields the protein CASTPTGQGLYGYTF.

This clone has a count of ten or more. The V gene is TRBV15, the J gene TRBJ2-2; D might be TRBD1 or TRBD2, each matching 5 bases. Germline-derived CDR1 and CDR2 are LNHNV and YYDKDF (reference sequence). V shed 7 bases and J shed 3 bases, with 15 bases lying between them. CDR3 length equals 15 residues. The CDR3 nucleotides read TGTGCCACCACTTTGGGGGTGGGCGACACCGGGGAGCTGTTTTTT. Its translation is CATTLGVGDTGELFF.

CDR3 bases: TGTGCCAGCAGCTTAGCGGGGGGCGCGGATACGCAGTATTTT. It translates to CASSLAGGADTQYF. J is TRBJ2-3 and V is TRBV5-4, with 9 bases lining up with TRBD2. Germline loops: CDR1 SGHNT, CDR2 YYREEE (reference sequence). The CDR3 has 14 residues. J gave up 6 bases and V 2 bases, and 4 bases lay outside the gene matches.

The chain links TRBV4-2 to TRBJ1-6, with a weak D call TRBD1 (6 bases). Deletions cut 3 bases from V and 3 bases from J, with 18 bases between. The germline CDR1 and CDR2 sequences are LGHNA and YNFKEQ. This CDR3 spans 18 amino acids. CDR3 in DNA: TGTGCCAGCAGCCACCAATCCAGGGGCGCCCGCTATAATTCACCCCTCCACTTT. This encodes CASSHQSRGARYNSPLHF.

This clone was recorded only once. The V and J genes are TRBV19 and TRBJ1-5; no reliable D call. Germline CDR1 is LNHDA and CDR2 is SQIVND (reference sequence). This CDR3 has 15 residues. Trimming removed 2 bases from V and 0 bases from J, with 8 bases in between. The CDR3 region is CASSIRPYSNQPQHF. The CDR3 nucleotides read TGTGCCAGTAGTATACGGCCCTATAGCAATCAGCCCCAGCATTTT.

The CDR3 loop is CASSSPTGSSYGYTF. The CDR3, as DNA: TGTGCCAGCAGTTCGCCGACAGGGTCTTCCTATGGCTACACCTTC. This chain connects TRBV6-5 to TRBJ1-2; 7 bases agree with TRBD1. With V trimmed by 4 bases and J by 4 bases, 9 bases remained unmatched. Germline lookup yields CDR1 MNHEY and CDR2 SVGAGI. This CDR3 is 15 amino acids long.

The chain uses TRBV12-3 or TRBV12-4 and TRBJ2-5; no clear D. This CDR3 comprises 12 residues. Trimming shortened V by 0 bases and J by 5 bases, and 4 bases separated the two germline ends. CDR3 sequence: CASSLARETQYF. The DNA of the CDR3 is TGTGCCAGCAGTTTAGCCCGGGAGACCCAGTACTTC.

This chain connects TRBV7-3 to TRBJ2-1, with TRBD2 identical over 7 bases. The V gene end was trimmed by 6 bases and the J gene end by 3 bases; junction bases not matched to a gene: 20. Germline lookup yields CDR1 SGHTA and CDR2 FQGTGA. There are 19 residues in the CDR3. This CDR3 is CASSSYVRDYTRGYNEQFF. DNA for the CDR3: TGTGCCAGCAGTTCCTACGTCCGGGACTATACGAGGGGCTACAATGAGCAGTTCTTC.

This sequence joins TRBV12-3 or TRBV12-4 and TRBJ2-7; 7 bases agree with TRBD2. V shed 5 bases and J 5 bases; nucleotides not matched to a gene: 6. The CDR3 sequence is 13 residues long. The chain's CDR3 is CASSIGGVDEQYF. The DNA of the CDR3 is TGTGCCAGCAGTATTGGGGGGGTCGACGAGCAGTACTTC.

This clone appeared a single time. V gene TRBV27 combines with J gene TRBJ2-5, with D perhaps TRBD2 (7 bases). V was cut by 3 bases and J by 5 bases, with 19 bases left in between. Per germline, CDR1 MNHEY and CDR2 SMNVEV (reference sequence). The CDR3 sequence is 16 residues long. The CDR3 protein is CASSFGRGAGFETQYF. The DNA of the CDR3 is TGTGCCAGCAGTTTTGGACGGGGGGCGGGTTTTGAGACCCAGTACTTC.

The rearrangement joins TRBV6-2 or TRBV6-3 to TRBJ1-2, with D maybe TRBD1 (6 bases). V was shortened by 6 bases and J by 0 bases, with 11 bases between the two germline ends. CDR3 length: 14 residues. Germline values: CDR1 MNHEY, CDR2 SVGEGT. As DNA, the CDR3 is TGTGCCAGCAGCGGACAGTTACCTAACTATGGCTACACCTTC. Its protein is CASSGQLPNYGYTF.

The V and J genes are TRBV4-2 and TRBJ2-7; no reliable D call. The germline V and J ends were trimmed by 0 bases and 1 base, with 10 bases remaining between them. This CDR3 has 15 amino acids. Per the germline V gene, CDR1 is LGHNA and CDR2 is YNFKEQ. The CDR3 coding sequence is TGTGCCAGCAGCCAAGATCTTGGGCAGTCCTACGAGCAGTACTTC. This gives the protein CASSQDLGQSYEQYF.